Listed here are 10 T cell receptor beta chains from one sample, sequenced in a study of shared clonotypes between healthy human individuals. It was CD45RO-negative cells, positively selected for CCR7, that made up naive CD8 cells, with terminally differentiated effector memory CD45RA+ cells excluded. Measured with immunoSEQ multiplex PCR; TCRdb has only the in-frame clones, and not every one. The table lists roughly 550,000 clones, about 95% of them singletons. What was sequenced was naive CD8+ T cells sorted from blood. Every receptor here comes from a young woman in good health.

The chain joins TRBV5-8 to TRBJ2-7; D is uncertain. Germline assignment: CDR1 SGHTS and CDR2 YDEGEE. The V end lost 7 bases, the J end lost 3 bases, and 11 bases lay between the germline ends. This CDR3 spans 12 amino acids. The chain's CDR3 is CASGLLIYEQYF. The DNA of the CDR3 is TGTGCCAGCGGCCTCCTAATCTACGAGCAGTACTTC.

The gene calls are TRBV9 and TRBJ2-3; TRBD2 matches at 7 bases. Germline V gene data show CDR1 as SGDLS and CDR2 as YYNGEE. The CDR3 runs to 15 residues. The ends lost 0 bases at V and 5 bases at J; junction bases unmatched: 6. CDR3 nucleotides: TGTGCCAGCAGCGTAGATGGACTAGTCCAAGATACGCAGTATTTT. Amino acid sequence: CASSVDGLVQDTQYF.

The chain combines TRBV4-1 with TRBJ2-5; 10 bases line up with TRBD2. The DNA end is more similar to TRBJ2-7, so the J call may be wrong. Germline V CDR1 and CDR2: MGHRA, YSYEKL. This CDR3 has 16 amino acids. As DNA, the CDR3 is TGCGCCAGCAGCCAAGAGAGGACTAGCGGTTATAACGAGCAGTACTTC. The encoded protein is CASSQERTSGYNEQYF.

This clone was seen only once. V and J are TRBV4-2 and TRBJ2-7; 11 bases agree with TRBD2. The J segment lost 0 bases and the V segment lost 5 bases, leaving 3 bases of the junction unmatched. The germline CDR1 and CDR2 sequences are LGHNA and YNFKEQ. The length of the CDR3 is 15 residues. In DNA, the CDR3 is TGTGCCAGCAGCTACGGACTAGCGGGCTCCTACGAGCAGTACTTC. This codes for CASSYGLAGSYEQYF.

The rearrangement uses TRBV20-1 and TRBJ2-3, with D uncertain. This CDR3 has 11 residues. V was trimmed by 6 bases and J by 2 bases, leaving 6 bases between them. Germline V CDR1 and CDR2: DFQATT, SNEGSKA (reference sequence). The CDR3 is CSAGYTDTQYF. The CDR3 DNA reads as TGCAGTGCAGGGTACACAGATACGCAGTATTTT.

The chain links TRBV6-1 to TRBJ1-5, with no clear D. Germline assignment: CDR1 MNHNS and CDR2 SASEGT. V lost 0 bases to trimming and J lost 1 base, with 4 bases between them. CDR3 length: 14 amino acids. The CDR3 loop reads CASSEAESNQPQHF. DNA for the CDR3: TGTGCCAGCAGTGAAGCCGAGAGCAATCAGCCCCAGCATTTT.

V is TRBV11-3 and J is TRBJ2-2; D gene ambiguous. Germline CDR1 and CDR2: SGHNT and YENEEA. The CDR3 runs to 12 residues. Trimming took 9 bases from V and 6 from J, leaving 11 bases between them. The CDR3 loop is CARRKVSGELFF. Here the CDR3 DNA reads TGTGCCAGGAGAAAAGTTTCCGGGGAGCTGTTTTTT.

V and J are TRBV7-8 and TRBJ2-1; D remains unclear. Germline V CDR1 and CDR2: SGHVS, FQNEAQ. The V end was cut by 0 bases, the J end by 0 bases, with 6 bases between. The CDR3 loop spans 15 amino acids. CDR3 loop: CASSLAWSSYNEQFF. The CDR3 coding sequence is TGTGCCAGCAGCTTAGCCTGGAGCTCCTACAATGAGCAGTTCTTC.

The chain carries TRBV7-2 and TRBJ1-2; TRBD1 agrees at 7 bases. This CDR3 contains 16 residues. Germline-derived CDR1 and CDR2 are SGHTA and FQGNSA. The V segment lost 3 bases and the J segment 0 bases; nucleotides outside the gene matches: 7. The CDR3 nucleotides read TGTGCCAGCAGCTTTGGAGGGGGCAGTCCTAACTATGGCTACACCTTC. Translated, it gives CASSFGGGSPNYGYTF.

V gene TRBV11-2 combines with J gene TRBJ1-4; no clear D. The germline CDR1 and CDR2 sequences are SGHAT and FQNNGV. Trimming pared 1 base from V and 0 bases from J, leaving 6 bases between. This CDR3 spans 15 amino acids. The CDR3 here is CASSLAFATNEKLFF. The CDR3 DNA reads TGTGCCAGCAGCTTAGCATTCGCAACTAATGAAAAACTGTTTTTT.